Listed below are T cell receptor beta chains from one sample, sequenced in a study of cytomegalovirus exposure and HLA in healthy donors. Generated by immunoSEQ multiplex PCR, the TCRdb table keeps only in-frame clones and is missing some. Here the sample spans some 120,000 clones, roughly 80% being singletons. The specimen was PBMCs. These receptors were taken from a woman aged 50 to 60 in good health and CMV-seronegative. CDR3s include the opening cysteine and the closing phenylalanine or tryptophan. The D gene is left open where the match is weak.

D gene,V gene,CDR3 protein
NA,TRBV29-1,CSARDFRSEQYF
TRBD2,TRBV4-1,CASSQVGGGGTQYF
NA,TRBV4-1,CASSQGRGVKINEQFF
TRBD1,TRBV9,CASSATGVYNEQFF
TRBD2,TRBV14,CASSRLAGPTDTQYF
TRBD2,TRBV6-4,CASKQLAGQLNEQFF
NA,TRBV7-9,CASSPIPQLAGTSTDTQYF
NA,TRBV2,CAIPYSGSYNEQFF
NA,TRBV4-1,CASSPTGLPSADTQYF
TRBD1,TRBV28,CASTTTRPGQGSWSPLHF
TRBD1,TRBV28,CASSSGSTQGAWGNEQFF
NA,TRBV27,CASSLEGIQYF
NA,TRBV5-1,CASSQGGSYEQYF
NA,TRBV25-1,CASGGVYNEQFF
TRBD1,TRBV5-5,CASSLVPTGGSAQPQHF
NA,TRBV28,CASTTQGSINEQYF
TRBD2,TRBV28,CASSLLYLAGGEQYF
TRBD1,TRBV5-8,CAASGGPEQFF
NA,TRBV7-9,CASSLMPAELAGNTIYF
NA,TRBV30,CAWSVDNGGEAFF
NA,TRBV29-1,CSVDRGNTEAFF
NA,TRBV28,CASSLFGRAGGATEAFF
NA,TRBV18,CASSGTPLESYEQYF
TRBD1,TRBV5-6,CASSLGFKTGFGGEKLFF
NA,TRBV11-2,CASSYLGGWGQYF
NA,TRBV7-9,CASSHSGTDTQYF
TRBD1,TRBV19,CASSLRTGNYGYTF
NA,TRBV7-8,CASSGETANNEKLFF
NA,TRBV29-1,CSVGLGIGGQPQHF
NA,TRBV28,CASRGISGANNEQFF
NA,TRBV30,CAWSSGGLNEKLFF
NA,TRBV27,CASSLGSAYEQYF
TRBD1,TRBV9,CASSKVGGAGEQYF
TRBD1,TRBV6-6,CASSPSSGQQEKLFF
TRBD1,TRBV2,CASRTGSSYNSPLHF
NA,TRBV11-3,CASSLSTGNTIYF
NA,TRBV28,CASSFSGGNYNEQFF
NA,TRBV10-3,CAISESPYSYEQYF
NA,TRBV5-1,CASSLESVEQYF
NA,TRBV11-2,CASSSRDRKETQYF
TRBD1,TRBV27,CASSSAGTGRYEQYF
NA,TRBV6-6,CASRLKGATNEKLFF
NA,TRBV16,CASSQSLSGANVLTF
NA,TRBV30,CAWSPTRNEQYF
NA,TRBV6-5,CTSSPFVQDTGELFF
TRBD1,TRBV5-1,CASSPGQALGFGNTIYF
TRBD1,TRBV11-1,CASSNDRGLYEQYF
TRBD1,TRBV30,CAWSAGQGNQPQHF
TRBD2,TRBV4-1,CASSQDREGYNEQFF
NA,TRBV30,CAWWHGGGPQHF
TRBD1,TRBV6-5,CASSYSVTGVGDTQYF